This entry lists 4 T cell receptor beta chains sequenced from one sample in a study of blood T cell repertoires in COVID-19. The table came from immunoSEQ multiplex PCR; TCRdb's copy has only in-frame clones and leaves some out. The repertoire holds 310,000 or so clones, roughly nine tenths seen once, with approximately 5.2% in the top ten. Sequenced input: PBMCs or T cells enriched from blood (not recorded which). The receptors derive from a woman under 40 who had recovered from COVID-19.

CDR3 protein: CASSALLQGANTIYF. Written as DNA, the CDR3 is TGTGCCAGCAGCGCCCTACTCCAGGGGGCTAACACCATATATTTT. V usage is TRBV6-5 and J usage is TRBJ1-3; 8 bases align to TRBD1. The length of the CDR3 is 15 residues. V gave up 6 bases and J gave up 7 bases; unmatched junction bases: 11. The germline gives CDR1 MNHEY, CDR2 SVGAGI.

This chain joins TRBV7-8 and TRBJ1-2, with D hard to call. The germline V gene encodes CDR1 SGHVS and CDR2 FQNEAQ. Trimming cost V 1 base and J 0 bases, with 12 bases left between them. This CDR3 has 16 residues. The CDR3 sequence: CASSLDSTAANYGYTF. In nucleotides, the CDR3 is TGTGCCAGCAGCTTAGATTCCACCGCAGCTAACTATGGCTACACCTTC.

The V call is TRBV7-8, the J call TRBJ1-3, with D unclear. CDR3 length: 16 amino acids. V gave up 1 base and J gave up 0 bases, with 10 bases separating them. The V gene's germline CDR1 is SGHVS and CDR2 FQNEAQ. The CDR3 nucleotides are TGTGCCAGCAGCTTAGTGACGGCAGGCTCTGGAAACACCATATATTTT. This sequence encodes CASSLVTAGSGNTIYF.

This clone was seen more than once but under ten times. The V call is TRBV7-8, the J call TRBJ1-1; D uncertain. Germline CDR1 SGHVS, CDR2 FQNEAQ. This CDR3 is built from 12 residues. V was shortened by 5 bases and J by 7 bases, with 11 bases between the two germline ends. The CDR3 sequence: CASSGKANEAFF. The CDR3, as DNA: TGTGCCAGCAGCGGAAAAGCGAATGAAGCTTTCTTT.